This T cell receptor beta chain stems from a study of beta chain features in type 1 diabetes. In the study overall: The number of sorted cells examined across all samples was roughly 100,000,000. Study-wide results and caveats: There was a moderate but significant shortening of TCRB CDR3s in all four CD4+ subsets of Type 1 diabetes patients. A possible short-template PCR bias applies equally to patients and controls.

The CDR3 contains 14 residues. V gave up 3 bases and J gave up 1 base, with 10 bases separating them. CDR1 SQVTM and CDR2 ANQGSEA come from the germline V gene. Sorting that relied on CD45RO/CCR7/CD25/CD127/CD95/CD27 yielded CD4+ naive, central memory, regulatory and stem cell-like memory cells. Purities over 95% were achieved in all sorted populations. In this sample, this clone turned up a few times. Its antigen is not known. Reverse transcribing all isolated RNA meant expressed TCRB transcripts were sequenced. Profiled with immunoSEQ multiplex PCR; TCRdb holds only in-frame clones, not every one. Altogether over 600,000 clones are present, 9.5% to 15% being singletons, with the ten largest covering around 0.12%.

The chain recombines TRBV29-1 with TRBJ1-3, with D unclear. Sequenced input: naive CD4+ T cells from blood. This TCR derives from a man aged 30 to 39 with type 1 diabetes. The CDR3 sequence is CSVEVGLSGNTIYF. The CDR3 DNA sequence: TGCAGCGTTGAGGTTGGGTTGTCTGGAAACACCATATATTTT.